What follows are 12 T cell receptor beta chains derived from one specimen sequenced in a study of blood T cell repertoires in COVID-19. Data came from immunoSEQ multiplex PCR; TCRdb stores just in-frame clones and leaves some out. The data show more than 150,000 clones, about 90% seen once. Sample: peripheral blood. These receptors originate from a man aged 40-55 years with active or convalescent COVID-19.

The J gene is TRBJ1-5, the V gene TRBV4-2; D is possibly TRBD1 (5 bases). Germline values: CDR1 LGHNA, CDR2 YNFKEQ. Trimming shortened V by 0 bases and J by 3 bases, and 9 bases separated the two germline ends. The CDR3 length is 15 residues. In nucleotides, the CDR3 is TGTGCCAGCAGCCAAGAATACAGGAACAATCAGCCCCAGCATTTT. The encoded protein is CASSQEYRNNQPQHF.

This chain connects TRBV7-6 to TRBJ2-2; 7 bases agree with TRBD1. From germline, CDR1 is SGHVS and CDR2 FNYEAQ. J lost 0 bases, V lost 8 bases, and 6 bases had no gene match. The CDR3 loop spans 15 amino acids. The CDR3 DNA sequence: TGTGCCAGCGGACCCGGGACAGCGAACACCGGGGAGCTGTTTTTT. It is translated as CASGPGTANTGELFF. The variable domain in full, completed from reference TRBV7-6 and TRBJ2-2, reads GAGVSQSPRYKVTKRGQDVALRCDPISGHVSLYWYRQALGQGPEFLTYFNYEAQQDKSGLPNDRFSAERPEGSISTLTIQRTEQRDSAMYRCASGPGTANTGELFFGEGSRLTVL.

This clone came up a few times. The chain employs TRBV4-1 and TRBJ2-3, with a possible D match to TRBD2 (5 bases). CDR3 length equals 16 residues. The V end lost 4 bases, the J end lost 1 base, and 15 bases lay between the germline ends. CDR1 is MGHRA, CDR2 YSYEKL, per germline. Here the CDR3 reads CASSPKAARGTDTQYF. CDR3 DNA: TGCGCCAGCAGCCCAAAGGCGGCGCGGGGCACAGATACGCAGTATTTT.

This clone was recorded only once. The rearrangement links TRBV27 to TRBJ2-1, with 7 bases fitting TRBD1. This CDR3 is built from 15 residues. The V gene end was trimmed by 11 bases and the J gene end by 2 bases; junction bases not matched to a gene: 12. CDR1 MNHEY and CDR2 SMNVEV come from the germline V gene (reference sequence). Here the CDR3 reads CAAAKGAEAYNEQFF. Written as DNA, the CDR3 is TGTGCCGCAGCGAAGGGGGCAGAAGCCTACAATGAGCAGTTCTTC.

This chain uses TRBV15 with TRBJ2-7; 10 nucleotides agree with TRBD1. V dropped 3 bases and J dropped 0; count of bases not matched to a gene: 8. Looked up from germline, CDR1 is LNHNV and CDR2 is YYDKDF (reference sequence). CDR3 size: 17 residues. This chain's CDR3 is CATSRLPGTGDSYEQYF. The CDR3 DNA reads TGTGCCACCAGCAGGCTTCCTGGGACAGGGGACTCCTACGAGCAGTACTTC.

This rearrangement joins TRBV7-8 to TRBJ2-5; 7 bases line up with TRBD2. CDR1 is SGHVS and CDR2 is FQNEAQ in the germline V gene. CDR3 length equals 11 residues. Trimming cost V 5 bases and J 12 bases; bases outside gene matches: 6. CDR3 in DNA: TGTGCCAGCAGCCAAGGGACTATAGAGTACTTC. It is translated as CASSQGTIEYF.

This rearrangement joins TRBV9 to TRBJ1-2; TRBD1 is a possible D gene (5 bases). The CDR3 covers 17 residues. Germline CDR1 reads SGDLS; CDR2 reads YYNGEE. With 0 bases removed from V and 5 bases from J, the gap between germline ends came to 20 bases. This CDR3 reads CASSVGQGRAISYGYTF. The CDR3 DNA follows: TGTGCCAGCAGCGTAGGGCAGGGAAGGGCCATCTCGTATGGCTACACCTTC. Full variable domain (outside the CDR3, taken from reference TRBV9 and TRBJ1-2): DSGVTQTPKHLITATGQRVTLRCSPRSGDLSVYWYQQSLDQGLQFLIQYYNGEERAKGNILERFSAQQFPDLHSELNLSSLELGDSALYFCASSVGQGRAISYGYTFGSGTRLTVV.

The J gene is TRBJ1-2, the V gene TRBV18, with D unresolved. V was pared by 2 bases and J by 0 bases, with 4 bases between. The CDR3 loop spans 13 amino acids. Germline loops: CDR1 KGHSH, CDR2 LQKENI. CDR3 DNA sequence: TGTGCCAGCTCACCAGAGACTAACTATGGCTACACCTTC. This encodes CASSPETNYGYTF.

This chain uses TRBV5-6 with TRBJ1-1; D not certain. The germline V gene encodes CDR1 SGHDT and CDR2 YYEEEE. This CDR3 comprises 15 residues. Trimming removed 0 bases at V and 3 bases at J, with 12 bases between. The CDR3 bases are TGTGCCAGCAGCTTGGGGTTAAACGGGGACACTGAAGCTTTCTTT. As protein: CASSLGLNGDTEAFF.

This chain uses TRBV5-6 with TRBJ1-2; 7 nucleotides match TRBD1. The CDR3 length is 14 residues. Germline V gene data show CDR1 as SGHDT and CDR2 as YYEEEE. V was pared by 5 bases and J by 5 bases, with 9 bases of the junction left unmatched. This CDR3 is CASSNEGARYGYTF. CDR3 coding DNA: TGTGCCAGCAGTAACGAGGGGGCAAGGTATGGCTACACCTTC.

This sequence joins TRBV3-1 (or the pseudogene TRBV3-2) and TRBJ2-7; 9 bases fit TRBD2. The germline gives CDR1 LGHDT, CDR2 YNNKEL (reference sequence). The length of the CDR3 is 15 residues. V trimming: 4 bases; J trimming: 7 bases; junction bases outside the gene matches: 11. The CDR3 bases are TGTGCCAGCAGCCCTTGGGCGGGGGGGCCGCAAGAGCAGTACTTC. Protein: CASSPWAGGPQEQYF.

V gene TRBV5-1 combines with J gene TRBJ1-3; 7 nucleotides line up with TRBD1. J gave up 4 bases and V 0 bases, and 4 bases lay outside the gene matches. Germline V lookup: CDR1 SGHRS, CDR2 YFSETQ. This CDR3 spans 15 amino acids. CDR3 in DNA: TGCGCCAGCAGCTTGGACAGGGGTGGAGGAAACACCATATATTTT. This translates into CASSLDRGGGNTIYF.